This T cell receptor (beta chain) was found in a study of blood T cell repertoires in COVID-19. Study summary: The origin of the acute and convalescent COVID-19 samples was the United States, Italy and Spain. From T cells, B-cell-depleted T cells, or PBMCs came the material, which was cDNA or gDNA.

V was clipped by 6 bases and J by 3 bases; unmatched bases: 7. The CDR3 has 15 amino acids. Germline V gene data show CDR1 as KGHSH and CDR2 as LQKENI. This clone occurred a few times. Some clones are missing from TCRdb's copy, which holds only in-frame ones; the method was immunoSEQ multiplex PCR. The table lists roughly 60,000 clones, roughly 89% of them singletons, with 3.6% in the top ten. The receptor's source is a man aged 35 to 55 with COVID-19, enrolled during active disease. The sample was peripheral blood. V usage is TRBV18 and J usage is TRBJ2-3, with 9 bases lining up with TRBD1. CDR3 amino acids: CASSPDRGKTDTQYF. DNA of the CDR3: TGTGCCAGCTCTCCCGACAGGGGGAAAACAGATACGCAGTATTTT.